Listed here are 14 T cell receptor beta chains from one sample, sequenced in a study of spatial heterogeneity in lung cancer (dated by TCRdb to between 2017 and 2020). Broad study findings and their caveats: The tumor nonsynonymous mutation count correlated with the number of expanded alpha and beta TCRs within the tumor.

The library was built by means of 5' RACE. TCRdb names NextSeq 500 as the instrument used. TCRdb redid the processing of the public reads, applying fastp at Q25 and MiXCR, and retained in-frame beta chains. Each entry is one CDR3 protein sequence, shown with its most common DNA and genes. The sample includes around 9,300 distinct CDR3 sequences, with approximately 5.1% observed a single time. 20% to 25% of the sample is held by the ten biggest clonotypes. These receptors are not linked to any known antigen. What the time point label conveys for this sample: sample taken at primary tumor resection. The specimen comprised lung tumor tissue, sampled at surgery. The source is a female donor with early-stage non-small cell lung cancer.

The sample holds many counts of this clonotype. The gene calls are TRBV6-1 and TRBJ1-1; unclear D gene. CDR3 length: 14 residues. V was cut by 1 base and J by 0 bases, with 6 bases left in between. The germline V gene has CDR1 MNHNS and CDR2 SASEGT. CDR3 protein: CASSEGGVNTEAFF. The CDR3 nucleotides read TGTGCCAGCAGTGAAGGAGGCGTGAACACTGAAGCTTTCTTT.

Ten or more counts support this clonotype. The chain combines TRBV4-1 with TRBJ2-3; D possibly matches TRBD1 or TRBD2 (5 bases each). The ends were cut back, 9 bases at V and 0 bases at J, with 13 bases in the middle. From germline, CDR1 is MGHRA and CDR2 YSYEKL. The CDR3 has 14 amino acids. DNA for the CDR3: TGCGCCAGTACCCGGGACGTTAGCACAGATACGCAGTATTTT. It encodes CASTRDVSTDTQYF.

Ten or more counts support this clonotype. The chain has TRBV6-1 and TRBJ2-4; D gene ambiguous. The CDR3 spans 18 residues. The germline V gene has CDR1 MNHNS and CDR2 SASEGT. The germline V and J ends were trimmed by 2 bases and 0 bases, with 17 bases remaining between them. CDR3 coding DNA: TGTGCCAGCAGTGAAAGCTTGTCCGGGTCGATAGCCAAAAACATTCAGTACTTC. Translating gives CASSESLSGSIAKNIQYF.

This clonotype was detected many times. The chain has TRBV5-4 and TRBJ2-3; 16 bases are a match to TRBD2. Looked up from germline, CDR1 is SGHNT and CDR2 is YYREEE (reference sequence). The CDR3 loop spans 17 amino acids. V gave up 4 bases and J gave up 5 bases; unmatched junction bases: 7. As DNA, the CDR3 is TGTGCCAGCAGCCGTGGGACTAGCGGGAGGGCCGAAGATACGCAGTATTTT. Protein sequence: CASSRGTSGRAEDTQYF. Based on the CDR3 plus reference TRBV5-4 and TRBJ2-3, the full variable domain is ETGVTQSPTHLIKTRGQQVTLRCSSQSGHNTVSWYQQALGQGPQFIFQYYREEENGRGNFPPRFSGLQFPNYSSELNVNALELDDSALYLCASSRGTSGRAEDTQYFGPGTRLTVL.

Notes on this clonotype: A read error may be the cause here, since a much bigger clone is one base away. This chain uses TRBV20-1 with TRBJ2-2; 8 bases are shared with TRBD1. This CDR3 comprises 16 residues. CDR1 and CDR2 from the germline V gene are DFQATT and SNEGSKA (reference sequence). The CDR3 reads CGARDWGQAEAGELFF. CDR3 nucleotide sequence: TGCGGTGCTAGAGATTGGGGACAGGCGGAGGCCGGGGAGCTGTTTTTT.

In this sample, this clonotype is medium-sized (0.01 to 0.1%). The gene calls are TRBV20-1 and TRBJ2-3; D call uncertain. With 3 bases removed from V and 4 bases from J, the gap between germline ends came to 11 bases. CDR3 length: 13 residues. Germline loops: CDR1 DFQATT, CDR2 SNEGSKA (reference sequence). CDR3 protein: CSASSAKPDTQYF. CDR3 in DNA: TGCAGTGCTAGTTCAGCGAAACCAGATACGCAGTATTTT.

A few counts support this clonotype. J is TRBJ1-2 and V is TRBV7-2; weak D call: TRBD1 (6 bases). Trimming removed 5 bases at V and 6 bases at J, with 13 bases between. Germline V gene data show CDR1 as SGHTA and CDR2 as FQGNSA. This CDR3 has 13 amino acids. The CDR3 sequence: CASSLNRADGYTF. CDR3 sequence (DNA): TGTGCCAGCAGCCTTAACAGGGCGGATGGCTACACCTTC.

This clonotype was detected many times. The chain couples TRBV6-2 or TRBV6-3 to TRBJ2-1; 7 nucleotides match TRBD2. Germline V gene sequence: CDR1 MNHEY, CDR2 SVGEGT. V dropped 6 bases and J dropped 6; count of bases not matched to a gene: 8. The CDR3 totals 14 residues. CDR3 DNA sequence: TGTGCCAGCAGCCGGGACTACCCTGGCAATGAGCAGTTCTTC. Translated: CASSRDYPGNEQFF.

This clonotype is classed as medium-sized. The chain has TRBV19 and TRBJ2-2, with TRBD1 matching over 7 bases. The junction had 5 bases not matched to a gene; V was cut back by 11 bases and J by 2 bases. The CDR3 runs 13 residues. The V gene's germline CDR1 is LNHDA and CDR2 SQIVND (reference sequence). CDR3 sequence: CAAQGSNTGELFF. CDR3 nucleotide sequence: TGTGCCGCACAGGGGTCCAACACCGGGGAGCTGTTTTTT. The full variable domain, in which reference TRBV19 and TRBJ2-2 provide the parts outside the CDR3, is DGGITQSPKYLFRKEGQNVTLSCEQNLNHDAMYWYRQDPGQGLRLIYYSQIVNDFQKGDIAEGYSVSREKKESFPLTVTSAQKNPTAFYLCAAQGSNTGELFFGEGSRLTVL.

This clonotype has at least ten counts. The chain uses TRBV30 and TRBJ2-1, with D possibly TRBD1 on 6 matching bases. Germline V gene data show CDR1 as GTSNPN and CDR2 as SVGIG (reference sequence). The CDR3 is 14 amino acids. The V gene lost 6 bases and the J gene lost 0 bases, with 12 bases spanning the gap. The DNA of the CDR3 is TGTGCCTGCCAAGGGGGAAGCTCCTACAATGAGCAGTTCTTC. Residues: CACQGGSSYNEQFF. Supplemented by reference TRBV30 and TRBJ2-1, the full variable domain reads SQTIHQWPATLVQPVGSPLSLECTVEGTSNPNLYWYRQAAGRGLQLLFYSVGIGQISSEVPQNLSASRPQDRQFILSSKKLLLSDSGFYLCACQGGSSYNEQFFGPGTRLTVL.

Within the sample, this clonotype is medium-sized. The V and J genes are TRBV11-2 and TRBJ2-5, with D possibly being TRBD1 or TRBD2 (5 bases each). CDR1 is SGHAT, CDR2 FQNNGV, per germline. There are 13 residues in the CDR3. V shed 3 bases and J shed 5 bases, with 10 bases lying between them. The DNA for the CDR3 is TGTGCCAGCAGCTTGTGGGGGATGGAGACCCAGTACTTC. Protein sequence: CASSLWGMETQYF.

This sequence joins TRBV20-1 and TRBJ2-5, with 12 nucleotides matching TRBD2. The CDR3 covers 14 residues. Unmatched junction bases numbered 6, after V lost 5 bases and J lost 5 bases. The V gene's germline CDR1 is DFQATT and CDR2 SNEGSKA (reference sequence). The CDR3 is CSAGTSGRHETQYF. CDR3 bases: TGCAGTGCTGGGACTAGCGGGCGCCATGAGACCCAGTACTTC.

By share, this clonotype ranks as medium-sized (0.01 to 0.1%). This chain uses TRBV6-5 with TRBJ1-2, with TRBD1 matching 7 bases. Trimming cost V 6 bases and J 4 bases; bases outside gene matches: 8. Germline CDR1 MNHEY, CDR2 SVGAGI. This CDR3 is built from 14 residues. CDR3 bases: TGTGCCAGCAGGCCTATGGACAGGACCTATGGCTACACCTTC. Translation: CASRPMDRTYGYTF.

The CDR3 spells CASSLGPRGGPDTQYF. CDR3 coding DNA: TGTGCCAGCAGTTTAGGGCCCCGGGGAGGCCCAGATACGCAGTATTTT. The chain employs TRBV12-3 or TRBV12-4 and TRBJ2-3, with D possibly TRBD2 on 6 matching bases. CDR3 length equals 16 residues. Trimming took 1 base from V and 4 from J, leaving 15 bases between them.